Shown below are 24 T cell receptor beta chains from a single sample sequenced in a study of shared clonotypes between healthy human individuals. Sequenced by immunoSEQ multiplex PCR; TCRdb stores in-frame clones only, minus some. The sample records 2 million or so clones, around 95% being singletons. The sequenced sample consisted of naive CD4+ T cells sorted from blood. The subset: CD45RA+ positively selected. The origin of the receptors is a man aged 18 to 29 in good health.

The V gene is TRBV6-4, the J gene TRBJ1-2, with no clear D. The CDR3 covers 14 residues. The V end was cut by 4 bases, the J end by 4 bases, with 13 bases between. Germline values: CDR1 MRHNA, CDR2 SNTAGT. The CDR3: CASSAETMAYGYTF. CDR3 sequence (DNA): TGTGCCAGCAGTGCTGAGACCATGGCCTATGGCTACACCTTC.

This sequence joins TRBV4-1 and TRBJ2-5, with D possibly matching TRBD2 (7 bases). The V end lost 4 bases, the J end lost 5 bases, and 23 bases lay between the germline ends. The CDR3 has 17 amino acids. The germline V gene has CDR1 MGHRA and CDR2 YSYEKL. The CDR3 DNA follows: TGCGCCAGCAGCCCGTTCTTAGGGCGGGGGCCGGGGGAGACCCAGTACTTC. It encodes CASSPFLGRGPGETQYF.

The chain carries TRBV27 and TRBJ2-7, with D uncertain. This CDR3 comprises 15 residues. CDR1 is MNHEY, CDR2 SMNVEV, per germline (reference sequence). The V and J ends lost 1 base and 3 bases respectively, with 13 bases between them. The CDR3 DNA sequence: TGTGCCAGCAGTTTATTCGGCCAAATATACTACGAGCAGTACTTC. It codes for CASSLFGQIYYEQYF.

The chain couples TRBV5-1 to TRBJ2-5; unclear D gene. The CDR3 has 14 residues. Germline V CDR1 and CDR2: SGHRS, YFSETQ. The V end was cut by 1 base, the J end by 2 bases, with 9 bases between. CDR3 amino acids: CASSLTALQETQYF. The CDR3 DNA reads as TGCGCCAGCAGCTTGACGGCTTTACAAGAGACCCAGTACTTC.

The chain employs TRBV10-3 and TRBJ2-7; 9 bases agree with TRBD1. CDR1 and CDR2 (germline): ENHRY, SYGVKD. The CDR3 has 14 residues. V lost 6 bases, J lost 2 bases, and 5 bases stayed unmatched. For the CDR3, the DNA is TGTGCCATCAGGCGGACAGGGGTGCCCTACGAGCAGTACTTC. Amino acids: CAIRRTGVPYEQYF.

The chain joins TRBV7-2 to TRBJ1-2; D unclear. CDR1 is SGHTA and CDR2 is FQGNSA in the germline V gene. V shed 0 bases and J shed 5 bases, with 10 bases lying between them. This CDR3 is 14 amino acids long. CDR3 sequence reads: CASSLAPSGYGYTF. In DNA, the CDR3 is TGTGCCAGCAGCTTAGCCCCATCTGGGTATGGCTACACCTTC.

Only one count was recorded for this clone. The V and J genes are TRBV5-1 and TRBJ2-1; D is tentatively TRBD1 or TRBD2 (5 bases each). Looked up from germline, CDR1 is SGHRS and CDR2 is YFSETQ. Trimming removed 3 bases at V and 7 bases at J, with 8 bases between. The CDR3 contains 12 residues. The CDR3 protein is CASSWDLNEQFF. As DNA, the CDR3 is TGCGCCAGCAGCTGGGACCTTAATGAGCAGTTCTTC.

This clone has just one count. The V gene is TRBV15, the J gene TRBJ1-2, with D tentatively TRBD1 (5 bases). The CDR3 is 15 amino acids. V dropped 1 base and J dropped 4 bases, with 13 bases sitting between them. From germline, CDR1 is LNHNV and CDR2 YYDKDF (reference sequence). The CDR3 DNA follows: TGTGCCACCAGCAGAGTATCAGGGAAAAGCTATGGCTACACCTTC. It is translated as CATSRVSGKSYGYTF. Supplemented by reference TRBV15 and TRBJ1-2, the full variable domain reads DAMVIQNPRYQVTQFGKPVTLSCSQTLNHNVMYWYQQKSSQAPKLLFHYYDKDFNNEADTPDNFQSRRPNTSFCFLDIRSPGLGDTAMYLCATSRVSGKSYGYTFGSGTRLTVV.

This rearrangement joins TRBV27 to TRBJ1-1; 8 nucleotides agree with TRBD1. CDR1 and CDR2 from the germline V gene are MNHEY and SMNVEV (reference sequence). The CDR3 length is 16 residues. V was clipped by 2 bases and J by 4 bases; unmatched bases: 9. CDR3 DNA: TGTGCCAGCAGTTTAATGGGGGCAGGGGGCGGCACTGAAGCTTTCTTT. Translated, it gives CASSLMGAGGGTEAFF.

The J gene is TRBJ1-2, the V gene TRBV18, with 7 bases lining up with TRBD1. This CDR3 is 14 amino acids long. Germline loops: CDR1 KGHSH, CDR2 LQKENI. With V trimmed by 3 bases and J by 7 bases, 8 bases remained unmatched. The CDR3 here is CASSPATGWSGYTF. In DNA, the CDR3 is TGTGCCAGCTCACCCGCGACAGGGTGGAGTGGCTACACCTTC.

The chain joins TRBV5-1 to TRBJ2-5; a weak D match, TRBD2 (6 bases). From germline, CDR1 is SGHRS and CDR2 YFSETQ. Trimming took off 4 bases at V and 5 bases at J, with 21 bases between the two ends. CDR3 size: 16 residues. The CDR3 protein is CASSRVPGGDRETQYF. In DNA form, the CDR3 reads TGCGCCAGCAGCCGAGTCCCTGGAGGGGATAGGGAGACCCAGTACTTC.

The J gene is TRBJ1-6, the V gene TRBV6-1, with a tentative D call TRBD1 (5 bases). This CDR3 region has 18 residues. The germline CDR1 and CDR2 sequences are MNHNS and SASEGT. V lost 1 base, J lost 5 bases, and 18 bases lay in between. CDR3 bases: TGTGCCAGCAGTGAAGGTTCGGGGGGAACAGGTGATAATTCACCCCTCCACTTT. The encoded protein is CASSEGSGGTGDNSPLHF.

The gene calls are TRBV4-1 and TRBJ1-3; 8 bases fit TRBD1. Per germline, CDR1 MGHRA and CDR2 YSYEKL. V was pared by 4 bases and J by 3 bases, with 8 bases of the junction left unmatched. This CDR3 is 16 amino acids long. The CDR3 region is CASSPTHRGYGNTIYF. DNA for the CDR3: TGCGCCAGCAGCCCCACCCACAGGGGGTATGGAAACACCATATATTTT.

The chain carries TRBV30 and TRBJ1-1; 7 positions match TRBD1. CDR1 is GTSNPN, CDR2 SVGIG, per germline (reference sequence). CDR3 length: 17 amino acids. V lost 2 bases and J lost 1; bases outside the gene matches: 13. The CDR3 is CAWSPPRQGGRNTEAFF. The CDR3 coding sequence is TGTGCCTGGAGTCCCCCTCGACAGGGCGGAAGGAACACTGAAGCTTTCTTT.

The chain links TRBV10-2 to TRBJ1-6; no clear D. This CDR3 has 14 amino acids. V lost 3 bases to trimming and J lost 6 bases, with 9 bases between them. In germline, CDR1 is WSHSY, CDR2 SAAADI. CDR3 DNA: TGCGCCAGCAGTGATTGGAATTTTAATTCACCCCTCCACTTT. Amino acids: CASSDWNFNSPLHF.

V usage is TRBV5-6 and J usage is TRBJ2-1, with D perhaps matching TRBD1 or TRBD2 (5 bases each). Germline V CDR1 and CDR2: SGHDT, YYEEEE. This CDR3 comprises 18 residues. V was shortened by 4 bases and J by 0 bases, with 20 bases between the two germline ends. In DNA form, the CDR3 reads TGTGCCAGCAGCGTGAGCCCCTTCGGGGCCCCCTCCTACAATGAGCAGTTCTTC. Protein: CASSVSPFGAPSYNEQFF.

V is TRBV5-1 and J is TRBJ2-1, with D tentatively TRBD2 (7 bases). The length of the CDR3 is 17 residues. The ends were cut back, 0 bases at V and 9 bases at J, with 22 bases in the middle. The germline V gene encodes CDR1 SGHRS and CDR2 YFSETQ. In DNA, the CDR3 is TGCGCCAGCAGCTTGGGGGGAACTAGCGACAGGAGGGGTGAGCAGTTCTTC. Encoded protein: CASSLGGTSDRRGEQFF.

This clone was counted once. This chain links TRBV9 with TRBJ1-4; no firm D call. V lost 0 bases and J lost 4, with 7 bases in between. Per germline, CDR1 SGDLS and CDR2 YYNGEE. This CDR3 region has 14 residues. CDR3: CASSVEGGNEKLFF. The DNA for the CDR3 is TGTGCCAGCAGCGTAGAGGGTGGTAATGAAAAACTGTTTTTT.

This chain uses TRBV6-5 with TRBJ1-4; 8 bases are a match to TRBD1. The CDR3 is made up of 14 amino acids. The V and J ends lost 6 bases and 10 bases, in that order; junction bases with no gene match: 10. Germline values: CDR1 MNHEY, CDR2 SVGAGI. CDR3 sequence: CASSFRQGRGKLFF. CDR3 nucleotide sequence: TGTGCCAGCAGCTTTAGACAGGGGAGAGGAAAACTGTTTTTT.

The chain links TRBV4-1 to TRBJ2-2, with D perhaps matching TRBD1 or TRBD2 (6 bases each). The germline V gene encodes CDR1 MGHRA and CDR2 YSYEKL. V shed 3 bases and J shed 2 bases, with 16 bases lying between them. There are 17 residues in the CDR3. The chain's CDR3 is CASSHRLGGINTGELFF. CDR3 nucleotide sequence: TGCGCCAGCAGCCACAGACTAGGGGGGATTAACACCGGGGAGCTGTTTTTT.

This chain links TRBV29-1 with TRBJ1-1, with D hard to call. This CDR3 has 13 residues. Trimming left V 6 bases short and J 6 bases short, with 17 bases between. Germline assignment: CDR1 SQVTM and CDR2 ANQGSEA. The chain's CDR3 is CSVLSTAGAEAFF. The CDR3 bases are TGCAGCGTCCTGTCGACCGCCGGTGCTGAAGCTTTCTTT.

V usage is TRBV4-3 and J usage is TRBJ2-7, with TRBD2 matching over 8 bases. The J segment lost 6 bases and the V segment lost 4 bases, leaving 11 bases of the junction unmatched. The CDR3 extends over 15 amino acids. Germline V gene sequence: CDR1 LGHNA, CDR2 YSLEER. The CDR3 reads CASSLFRGGLGEQYF. For the CDR3, the DNA is TGCGCCAGCAGCCTTTTTCGGGGGGGGCTTGGCGAGCAGTACTTC.

Comments on this clone: Since a much larger clone is just one base distant, this may be a read error. The same CDR3 can be traced to other DNA sequences in this sample. This chain uses TRBV2 with TRBJ1-1; no clear D gene. Germline CDR1 and CDR2: SNHLY and FYNNEI. The CDR3 is made up of 11 amino acids. Trimming stripped 4 bases from V and 5 bases from J, with 5 bases between. Written as DNA, the CDR3 is TGTGCCAGCAGTGGAGGGACTGAAGCTTTCTTT. Protein sequence: CASSGGTEAFF.

This clone was detected only once. This rearrangement joins TRBV7-2 to TRBJ2-3; TRBD2 matches at 13 bases. Germline lookup yields CDR1 SGHTA and CDR2 FQGNSA. The CDR3 length is 18 residues. With V trimmed by 5 bases and J by 4 bases, 12 bases remained unmatched. CDR3 DNA sequence: TGTGCCAGCAGCCCAAGACGGACTAGCGGGAGAGCCTCAGATACGCAGTATTTT. Translation: CASSPRRTSGRASDTQYF. Looking up the rest from reference TRBV7-2 and TRBJ2-3 gives the full variable domain: GAGVSQSPSNKVTEKGKDVELRCDPISGHTALYWYRQSLGQGLEFLIYFQGNSAPDKSGLPSDRFSAERTGGSVSTLTIQRTQQEDSAVYLCASSPRRTSGRASDTQYFGPGTRLTVL.